The rows below give T cell receptor beta chains drawn from one sample of a study of response to subunit inactivated influenza vaccine. TCRdb analysed the RT-PCR reads with MiXCR anew, one entry per CDR3 protein. In the table there are under 950,000 distinct CDR3 sequences, over 20% of which are singletons. Sequenced material: PBMCs from blood, taken around 5 days after vaccination. The receptors derive from a man aged 45-65 years who received an inactivated influenza vaccine. Both conserved end residues are trimmed from each CDR3. D genes are given only for firm matches. Clone sizes are given selectively: once, few, many, or a class where the clone is expanded.

v_call d_call clone_size cdr3_aa
TRBV28 TRBD1 . ASRTDRVVQPQH
TRBV11-2 . few ASNKGGARDSSYNEQF
TRBV7-3 . few ASSLNGGGEQY
TRBV5-6 . once ASSLGWYQETQY
TRBV27 . . ASSLSGPYYEQY
TRBV4-2 . . ASSQGVSRTYEQY
TRBV12-3/TRBV12-4 . many ASSLQGTVNTEAF
TRBV28 . . ATPHSRGETQY
TRBV6-2/TRBV6-3 TRBD1 . ASRPLGGQDNQPQH
TRBV11-2 . . ASSLDPRGNTEAF
TRBV24-1 . . ATAGQQNTGELF